The present entry profiles one T cell receptor beta chain with its context. Its matching antigen is unknown. V dropped 0 bases and J dropped 1 base, with 9 bases sitting between them. Looked up from germline, CDR1 is SGHRS and CDR2 is YFSETQ. The CDR3 is 15 residues long. The entry originates in a study of cytomegalovirus exposure and HLA in healthy donors. Study information: A prior study identified approximately 120 million unique TCR beta sequences from about 179 million T cells. The early release's HLA-typed donors yielded 78 million or so unique TCRs. Findings and limits, study-wide: A missense DCLRE1C variant was associated with V- and J-gene trimming of TCR beta chains in a later analysis, and an independent cohort replicated the association. Most TCR sequences showed up rarely, but some public TCRs showed up in many donors.

The PCR was carried out with 60 Vbeta primers and 13 Jbeta primers. Produced via immunoSEQ multiplex PCR; TCRdb's table is partial and in-frame only. The repertoire consists of 150,000 to 200,000 clones, with almost 80% occurring once and the leading ten covering over 12%. The TCR comes from a man aged 50-59 years in good health and CMV-seropositive. The sequencing input was PBMCs. V gene TRBV5-1 combines with J gene TRBJ2-3; perhaps TRBD1 as D (6 bases). The CDR3 sequence: CASSLGEGGTDTQYF. The CDR3, as DNA: TGCGCCAGCAGCTTGGGTGAGGGGGGCACAGATACGCAGTATTTT.